This TCR beta chain was recorded in a study of cytomegalovirus exposure and HLA in healthy donors (dated by TCRdb to the late 2010s). Study-wide context: An earlier analysis of a few hundred of the donors reported about 280 Gb of sequence data and around 100 million unique TCR beta sequences obtained from approximately 180 million T cells. An early release that covered around 590 HLA-typed donors contained about 300 gigabases of sequencing data and tens of millions of unique TCR sequences. The genetic ancestry cluster associated with self-reported Caucasian donors included 81% of the roughly 400 genotyped donors. The study aimed to test whether signatures of past pathogen exposure could be identified by cataloging public T cell receptors. The study used immunosequencing to profile the T cell repertoires of approximately 650 subjects and linked those repertoires to cytomegalovirus serostatus. In addition to the first cohort of several hundred subjects, a separate validation cohort of approximately 130 different subjects was used. The study combined high-throughput TCR immunosequencing, statistical association of individual TCRs with disease status, and machine learning to predict cytomegalovirus infection status. A later analysis re-examined previously published TCR beta repertoires from just over 650 donors and added high-resolution HLA genotyping to investigate patterns of TCR occurrence. In the later analysis, no new phenotypic data were used to find candidate immune exposures; instead, reliance was placed on TCR beta sequences and their occurrence across donors. An earlier analysis of 587 of the donors used high-throughput TCR beta sequencing to judge whether each TCR beta V gene segment behaved as functional or pseudogenic. Donor age, sex, ethnicity and CMV serostatus were collected together with the repertoire data. A later genetic analysis used genome-wide SNP genotypes for about three fifths of the 666 donors, treating that subset as a discovery cohort. All discovery cohort repertoires had been generated on a single sequencing platform. HLA typing included class I and class II loci at four-digit resolution. Typing coverage varied by locus: roughly 620-640 donors for A, B, C, DRB1 and DQB1; approximately 560 for DQA1; around 610 for DPA1; approximately 470 for DPB1. Four or five DR-DQ haplotypes were handled as single units for association and clustering, since linkage in the cohort was strong. On average, roughly 240,000 unique TCR beta nucleotide sequences were sequenced per donor among roughly 430 genotyped donors of the cohort, with roughly 18% of those sequences being non-productive. General study outcomes and caveats: Cytomegalovirus status was reported to be diagnosed by the classifier with high specificity and sensitivity in both the original and validation cohorts. The authors suggested that the approach could potentially be extended to other disease states and immunological phenotypes. Presence/absence analyses assumed roughly uniform sequencing depth across donors, an assumption that may not hold. This cohort had only TCR beta chains sequenced, and the lack of alpha or paired-chain data limited which features could be detected. A further reported finding was that TCR beta sequences accurately predicted the HLA-A and HLA-B alleles for most subjects in the first cohort. Strong co-occurrence of HLA alleles, especially DR and DQ, made assigning TCR associations to individual alleles difficult. Immune exposure information for the cohort was limited to CMV serostatus. In vitro tests confirmed that a few of the cytomegalovirus-associated TCR beta chains recognize cytomegalovirus antigens. An association between a missense DCLRE1C variant and V-gene and J-gene trimming of TCR beta chains was found in a later genetic analysis and replicated in an independent cohort. The earlier analysis of 587 of the donors excluded seventeen rarely observed V segments, including chromosome 9 orphons, because counts were too low. Some IMGT-functional V segments, including TRBV6-2 and TRBV6-3, could not be told apart with the 87-base-pair reads, so those segments were excluded. A cluster of highly shared sequence variants was judged likely to be a technical artifact of the sequencing pipeline. At a false discovery rate of 0.05, a later analysis linked 15,000 to 20,000 TCR beta sequences to specific HLA alleles. Compared with the roughly 670-donor mean, donors in an Asian-associated ancestry cluster had fewer N-insertions in productive TCRs, according to a later genetic analysis. While some public TCRs were present in many individuals, most TCR sequences turned up only very rarely across donors. Several of the top co-occurrence clusters appeared to be linked to parvovirus B19, influenza, CMV and Epstein-Barr virus, according to a later analysis. In the study, some 180 TCR beta chains were listed as associated with cytomegalovirus. A later analysis found that most CMV-associated TCR beta chains appeared HLA-restricted, with HLA associations seemingly driven largely by CMV exposure. Because HLA typing was unavailable for some donors at each locus, only the typed subset was used in association tests. Linkage disequilibrium might explain the correlated functional status among segregating V segments, but an unknown experimental factor could not be ruled out. A later analysis found that HLA-associated TCR beta chains were more clonally expanded and had lower generation probabilities than equally common non-associated chains. According to a later analysis, TCR association rates differed among HLA loci, with DRB1 alleles showing the most associated TCRs and HLA-C alleles showing the fewest. In an earlier analysis of some 500 of the donors, most TCR beta V segments were observed in productive rearrangements about 90% or about 30% of the time, broadly matching IMGT annotations.

This clone has just one count. Its antigen remains unidentified. Base qualities are not at hand, and no much larger clone is one base apart. Receptor amplification or capture employed the immunoSEQ multiplex PCR assay. The multiplex PCR relied on a mix of 60 forward primers for TCR Vbeta segments and 13 reverse primers for TCR Jbeta segments. The CDR3 region of rearranged TCR beta genes was amplified from genomic DNA by a multiplex PCR assay. The amplified TCR beta libraries were sequenced on the Illumina HiSeq System as 87-base-pair reads. The original pipeline was this. A later analysis counted 65 million to 90 million unique TCR beta chains across the 666 repertoires, and 10 million to 11 million of these chains were shared by at least two donors. A nearest-neighbor algorithm error-corrected the raw reads and collapsed the reads into unique sequences, merging closely related sequences to remove PCR and sequencing errors. CDR3 sequences were aligned to IMGT reference sequences to assign V, D and J gene segments. For a sequence to be retained, a match of at least six nucleotides to both a V gene segment and a J gene segment was required. Rearrangements were classified as productive when the CDR3 lacked stop codons and remained in frame with V and J, and all other rearrangements were classified as non-productive. Following IMGT convention, CDR3 was defined as the stretch from the second conserved V-encoded cysteine to the conserved J-encoded phenylalanine. The earlier analysis of approximately 590 of the donors excluded any sequence lacking an unambiguous match to a single V gene segment. An earlier analysis of 587 of the donors classified V segments as functional when productive rearrangements were above 56.7% and as segregating when the standard deviation between donors was above 5%. A statistical classification framework was developed to diagnose cytomegalovirus status using the catalog of TCR beta chain sequences. In a later analysis, TCR nucleotide sequences were compared against IMGT/GENE-DB human TR gene sequences so that V and J genes could be assigned. The TCRdist pipeline was used in a later analysis to assign CDR3 sequences and most-parsimonious VDJ recombination scenarios. In a later analysis, every TCR beta chain was defined by the combination of its CDR3 amino acid sequence and its V-gene family, and reads without a unique V-gene family were dropped. In a later analysis, several hundred highly shared, low-generation-probability nucleotide sequences were removed to address suspected cross-contamination and a sequencing artifact. In a later analysis, a clonal expansion index was calculated for each public chain from normalized within-repertoire ranks of inferred template counts. In a later analysis, generation probabilities were computed using a VDJ recombination model fitted to out-of-frame rearrangements, and the results were checked against IGoR. A later analysis scored TCR-TCR, TCR-HLA and TCR-CMV co-occurrence with hypergeometric tests, applying a repertoire-size bias correction to TCR pairs. False discovery rates were estimated in a later analysis by permuting HLA or CMV assignments 20 times. In a later analysis, co-occurring TCRs were grouped with DBSCAN, and TCRdist sequence similarity was added when clustering was performed within HLA-allele-positive subsets. Co-occurrence clustering excluded repertoires with fewer than 30,000 or more than 120,000 public chains, plus five with anomalous nucleotide sharing. The table was pulled from immuneACCESS by TCRdb, which kept in-frame rearrangements only. Such tables lose some clones; where checked, under half of the loss comes from unresolved V genes, and the rest has no known cause. For V, J and clone size, that table is used; D and trimming come from the DNA. The sample table records tens of thousands of clones; over 70% of these occur just once. The ten biggest clones cover approximately 50% of the sample.

The cohort comprised hundreds of healthy bone marrow donors. All cohort members were sampled while nominally healthy, although unrecorded immune exposures were likely present. The donor was CMV seropositive and was included in the group of some 290 seropositive cohort members. A peripheral blood sample was provided by each donor, and peripheral blood mononuclear cells were used for TCR beta sequencing. Genomic DNA extraction from the blood cell samples was performed with the Qiagen DNeasy Blood Extraction Kit. Including cysteine and phenylalanine, the CDR3 has 11 amino acids. Kept here is only the CDR3 DNA, which spans 33 bases and is read in frame from base 1. Sequences SQVTM (CDR1) and ANQGSEA (CDR2) are obtained from the germline V gene.

The source material was PBMCs. This receptor was identified in a man in his fifties in good health and CMV-seropositive. The chain uses TRBV29-1 and TRBJ2-5; D gene: possibly TRBD1, on 6 matching bases. Gene TRBJ2-7 matches the end of the DNA better, so the J call may be wrong. Read as DNA, the sequence is TGCAGCGTTGACAGGGGAAACGAGCAGTACTTC. Translated, it reads CSVDRGNEQYF.